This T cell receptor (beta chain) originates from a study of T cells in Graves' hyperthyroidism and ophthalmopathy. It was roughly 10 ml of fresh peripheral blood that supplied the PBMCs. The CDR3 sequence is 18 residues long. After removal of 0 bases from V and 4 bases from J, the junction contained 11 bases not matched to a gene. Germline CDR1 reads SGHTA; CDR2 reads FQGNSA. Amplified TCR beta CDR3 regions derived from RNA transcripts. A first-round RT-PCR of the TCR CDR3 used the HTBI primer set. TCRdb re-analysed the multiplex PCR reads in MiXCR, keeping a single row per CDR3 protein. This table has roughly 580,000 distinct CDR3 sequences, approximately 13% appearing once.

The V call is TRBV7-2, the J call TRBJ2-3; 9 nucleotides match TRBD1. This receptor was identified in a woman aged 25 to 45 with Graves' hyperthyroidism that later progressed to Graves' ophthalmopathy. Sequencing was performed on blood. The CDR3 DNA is TGTGCCAGCAGCTTAGCGCTAGGGAGGGACAGGGTAGCAGATACGCAGTATTTT. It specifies CASSLALGRDRVADTQYF.